This TCR beta chain derives from a study of early T cells in non-severe SARS-CoV-2 infection (dated by TCRdb to the early 2020s). A note on the overall study: TCR sequencing used bulk RNA from unsorted whole blood, so alpha and beta chains could not be paired.

The germline V gene yields SQVTM for CDR1 and ANQGSEA for CDR2. The CDR3 holds 11 amino acids from the cysteine to the phenylalanine. Only CDR3 DNA remains: 33 bases, in frame from the first base. Trimming at the junction amounts to 4 bases on V and 10 bases on J, and the germline ends lie 11 bases apart. This clonotype was counted ten times or more. What antigen it recognizes has not been identified. Base qualities are not provided; no much larger clone lies one nucleotide away. Study-wide findings and limitations: VDJdb matching was skewed toward anti-spike CD8 responses and likely underestimated virus-specific expansions by missing private and CD4 specificities.

The study was a case-control design nested within a healthcare worker cohort in London, UK, with weekly nasopharyngeal swab PCR tests and blood sampling. Healthcare workers were enrolled in the week of the UK lockdown, from 23 to 31 March 2020, and were followed every week for up to roughly 16 weeks. The library was prepared using 5' RACE. Sequencing took place on a NextSeq 500. The TCR library protocol attached unique molecular identifiers to individual cDNA molecules to correct for sequencing error and PCR bias. TCR alpha and beta chains were both sequenced, and the abundances of alpha and beta sequences in each sample were closely correlated with each other. As for the authors' bioinformatics: V gene, J gene and CDR3 annotation of TCR sequences was performed with Decombinator V4. TCRs were defined as expanded if a significant change between any two time points was detected under a Poisson model with p below 0.0001. TCR abundances were normalised to the total number of TCRs sequenced in each sample and reported as counts per million. TRAV1-2 paired with TRAJ12, TRAJ20 or TRAJ33 defined MAIT TCRs, while TRAV10 paired with TRAJ18 defined iNKT TCRs. A search of VDJdb, accessed on 1 November 2021, was run for TCRs annotated to CMV, EBV and SARS-CoV-2, with TCRs annotated for multiple antigens excluded. The public reads were reanalyzed by TCRdb: fastp trimming at Q25, MiXCR alignment, in-frame beta chains only. Rows with one shared CDR3 protein collapse into an entry with the most common genes and DNA. The V and J calls reflect TCRdb's pipeline rather than the authors' work. This sample lists 35,000 to 45,000 distinct CDR3 sequences; under 7% were detected once. In total, the top ten clones hold around 25% of the sample.

The chain uses TRBV29-1 and TRBJ2-1, with TRBD1 tentatively as D gene (5 bases match). The TCR comes from an adult who was a healthcare worker with PCR-confirmed SARS-CoV-2 infection or an uninfected control (not recorded which). This sample comprised whole blood, obtained at baseline. The CDR3 is CSVARRGEQFF. The DNA sequence is as follows: TGCAGCGTTGCTAGAAGGGGAGAGCAGTTCTTC.